This record looks at one TCR beta chain sequence and its context. Its antigen is currently unknown. These data are taken from a study of graft-versus-host responses after intestinal transplantation. Study-level results: Early HvG declines after transplant were associated with peak circulating GvH clone levels.

Profiling relied on immunoSEQ multiplex PCR, and the TCRdb table lists in-frame clones only, not all of them. The table has 85,000 to 100,000 clones, approximately 90% seen once. The V gene's germline CDR1 is SNHLY and CDR2 FYNNEI. With V trimmed by 6 bases and J by 4 bases, 10 bases remained unmatched. This CDR3 contains 17 residues. The TCR originated in a human donor who was the organ donor for an intestinal transplant. This sequence joins TRBV2 and TRBJ2-1; 12 positions agree with TRBD2. The specimen was unstimulated CD4+ T cells sorted from spleen or lymph node cells, collected before transplant. Here the CDR3 DNA reads TGTGCCAGCAGCCGAACCCTAACTAGCGGGGGGTACAATGAGCAGTTCTTC. It codes for CASSRTLTSGGYNEQFF. Combining the CDR3 with reference TRBV2 and TRBJ2-1 gives the whole variable domain EPEVTQTPSHQVTQMGQEVILRCVPISNHLYFYWYRQILGQKVEFLVSFYNNEISEKSEIFDDQFSVERPDGSNFTLKIRSTKLEDSAMYFCASSRTLTSGGYNEQFFGPGTRLTVL.